This T cell receptor (beta chain) was captured in a study of OX40 agonist ivuxolimab in advanced cancers. Study information: Roughly two fifths of patients had received prior checkpoint inhibitor therapy. Study outcomes and limitations: In general, CD8+ T cells held more expanded clones than CD4+ did, on average.

Libraries were prepared by immunoSEQ multiplex PCR; TCRdb keeps only in-frame clonotypes and omits some of them. The sample shows 37,000 or so clones, almost 85% of them seen only once. Note on this clone: The antigen is undetermined.

The CDR3 covers 16 residues. Germline CDR1 MGHRA, CDR2 YSYEKL. V was trimmed by 4 bases and J by 1 base, leaving 16 bases between them. The specimen comprised CD4+ or CD8+ T cells sorted from blood, sampled in a trial of the OX40 agonist ivuxolimab. The chain joins TRBV4-1 to TRBJ1-2; TRBD1 is a possible D gene (6 bases). The clonotype comes from an adult with an advanced solid tumor such as melanoma, head and neck, liver or kidney cancer. In nucleotides, the CDR3 is TGCGCCAGCAGCCTGACCCGGGACACCGTTAACTATGGCTACACCTTC. It encodes CASSLTRDTVNYGYTF.